Below are 10 T cell receptor beta chains sequenced from a single sample in a study of cytomegalovirus exposure and HLA in healthy donors (dated by TCRdb to 2016 to 2017). To prepare the library, the immunoSEQ multiplex PCR assay was applied. For the multiplex PCR, a mixture combining 60 forward primers for TCR Vbeta segments and 13 reverse primers for TCR Jbeta segments was used. TCRdb stores this immuneACCESS table with in-frame sequences only. Part of the clones is absent; in the studies checked, under half of the shortfall reflects unresolved V genes, and no reason is known for the rest. Present in this sample are 80,000 or so clones, more than 60% of which were seen just once. 9% to 13% of the sample lies in the top ten. The sequencing sample was made of PBMCs. The receptors derive from a male donor in good health and CMV-seropositive.

The chain is built from TRBV7-2 and TRBJ2-7, with 7 nucleotides matching TRBD1. The CDR3 runs to 14 residues. The germline gives CDR1 SGHTA, CDR2 FQGNSA. Losses at the gene ends were 4 bases for V and 3 bases for J; bases not matched to a gene: 6. The CDR3 is CASSYQGVGYEQYF. In nucleotides, the CDR3 is TGTGCCAGCAGCTACCAGGGGGTCGGCTACGAGCAGTACTTC.

The chain links TRBV11-2 to TRBJ2-3; the match to TRBD1 covers 9 bases. CDR3 size: 16 residues. Germline lookup yields CDR1 SGHAT and CDR2 FQNNGV. The V gene end was trimmed by 5 bases and the J gene end by 5 bases; junction bases not matched to a gene: 11. The CDR3, as DNA: TGTGCCAGCAGCACCGGGACAGGGATTGGAAGAGATACGCAGTATTTT. Amino acid sequence: CASSTGTGIGRDTQYF.

The chain employs TRBV9 and TRBJ2-3; 7 bases map to TRBD2. This CDR3 contains 18 residues. Trimming cost V 4 bases and J 1 base; bases outside gene matches: 15. CDR1 and CDR2 from the germline V gene are SGDLS and YYNGEE. CDR3 coding DNA: TGTGCCAGCAGCTCCCGAACCTGGGGGGGAGACCGCACAGATACGCAGTATTTT. This codes for CASSSRTWGGDRTDTQYF.

V and J are TRBV9 and TRBJ2-7; 8 bases are shared with TRBD2. This CDR3 comprises 15 residues. Germline assignment: CDR1 SGDLS and CDR2 YYNGEE. J lost 3 bases, V lost 3 bases, and 8 bases had no gene match. The CDR3 loop is CASSAGGKGDYEQYF. CDR3 coding DNA: TGTGCCAGCAGCGCGGGGGGGAAAGGGGACTACGAGCAGTACTTC.

The chain joins TRBV7-3 to TRBJ1-2; possibly TRBD1 for D (5 bases). The CDR3 runs to 13 residues. CDR1 and CDR2 from the germline V gene are SGHTA and FQGTGA. V was cut by 2 bases and J by 7 bases, with 11 bases left in between. CDR3 DNA: TGTGCCAGCAGCTTATCATCAGGGCGTGGCTACACCTTC. As protein: CASSLSSGRGYTF.

This chain connects TRBV20-1 to TRBJ2-5; TRBD2 might be the D (6 bases). V shed 5 bases and J shed 5 bases, with 9 bases lying between them. The CDR3 covers 11 residues. The germline CDR1 and CDR2 sequences are DFQATT and SNEGSKA (reference sequence). The chain's CDR3 is CSALGRETQYF. The CDR3, as DNA: TGCAGTGCTTTGGGGAGGGAGACCCAGTACTTC.

V and J are TRBV11-3 and TRBJ2-7, with D hard to call. The germline V and J ends were trimmed by 3 bases and 5 bases, with 8 bases remaining between them. Looked up from germline, CDR1 is SGHNT and CDR2 is YENEEA. The CDR3 totals 12 residues. The CDR3 region has the DNA TGTGCCAGCAGCTTTACGGGTAACGAGCAGTACTTC. Translated: CASSFTGNEQYF. The whole variable domain, filled in from reference TRBV11-3 and TRBJ2-7, reads EAGVVQSPRYKIIEKKQPVAFWCNPISGHNTLYWYLQNLGQGPELLIRYENEEAVDDSQLPKDRFSAERLKGVDSTLKIQPAELGDSAVYLCASSFTGNEQYFGPGTRLTVT.

V gene TRBV19 combines with J gene TRBJ2-5, with D hard to call. The CDR3 covers 12 residues. The V and J ends lost 5 bases and 0 bases respectively, with 4 bases between them. Germline values: CDR1 LNHDA, CDR2 SQIVND (reference sequence). CDR3 nucleotides: TGTGCCAGTAGTCGGGACCAAGAGACCCAGTACTTC. Amino acid sequence: CASSRDQETQYF.

A few counts support this clone. This chain links TRBV18 with TRBJ1-5, with 7 bases matching TRBD1. This CDR3 contains 14 residues. Per the germline V gene, CDR1 is KGHSH and CDR2 is LQKENI. J lost 3 bases, V lost 3 bases, and 2 bases had no gene match. Here the CDR3 DNA reads TGTGCCAGCTCACCCACAGGGGCCAATCAGCCCCAGCATTTT. This encodes CASSPTGANQPQHF.

This sequence joins TRBV10-3 and TRBJ2-1; 9 nucleotides match TRBD2. The CDR3 sequence is 11 residues long. The V segment lost 10 bases and the J segment 10 bases; nucleotides outside the gene matches: 5. Looked up from germline, CDR1 is ENHRY and CDR2 is SYGVKD. The CDR3 loop is CATAGTSEQFF. The DNA for the CDR3 is TGTGCCACCGCCGGGACTAGCGAGCAGTTCTTC.